This T cell receptor (beta chain) came from a study of neurological immune-mediated disorders. Per sequencing run, 15-18 subjects together gave over 180 million TCR-beta sequences. A single record per CDR3 protein comes from TCRdb applying MiXCR to the 5' RACE reads. In the table there are 84,000 or so distinct CDR3 sequences, 9% to 12% of which are singletons. This clonotype has ten or more counts. No antigen is known for it. Healthy control participants comprised blood bank volunteers in Maryland, USA. Findings of the study overall: It was HTLV-1-associated myelopathy that showed the most TCR clonal expansion, while multiple sclerosis showed the least, falling below healthy controls. Expanded clones shared no identical CDR3 amino acid sequences across subjects, which suggested private TCR-beta repertoires in all groups.

V lost 5 bases and J lost 4; bases outside the gene matches: 2. The CDR3 sequence is 14 residues long. CDR1 SEHNR and CDR2 FQNEAQ come from the germline V gene (reference sequence). The rearrangement links TRBV7-9 to TRBJ1-4; TRBD1 matches 9 bases. The sequence derives from a man in his forties in good health. The source material was PBMCs. The DNA for the CDR3 is TGTGCCAGCAGCCTGGACAGGGGTAATGAAAAACTGTTTTTT. Amino acids: CASSLDRGNEKLFF. The complete variable domain, with remaining parts taken from reference TRBV7-9 and TRBJ1-4, reads DTGVSQNPRHKITKRGQNVTFRCDPISEHNRLYWYRQTLGQGPEFLTYFQNEAQLEKSRLLSDRFSAERPKGSFSTLEIQRTEQGDSAMYLCASSLDRGNEKLFFGSGTQLSVL.